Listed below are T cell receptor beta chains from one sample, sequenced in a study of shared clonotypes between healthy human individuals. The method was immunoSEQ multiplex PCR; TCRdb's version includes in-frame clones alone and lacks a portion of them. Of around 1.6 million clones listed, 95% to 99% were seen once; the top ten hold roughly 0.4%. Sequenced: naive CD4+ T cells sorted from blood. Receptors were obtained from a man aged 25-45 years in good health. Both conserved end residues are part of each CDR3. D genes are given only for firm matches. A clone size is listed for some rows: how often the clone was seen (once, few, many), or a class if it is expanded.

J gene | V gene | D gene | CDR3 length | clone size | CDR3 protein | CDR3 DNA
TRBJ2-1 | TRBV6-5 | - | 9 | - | CASHSEQFF | TGTGCCAGCCATAGTGAGCAGTTCTTC
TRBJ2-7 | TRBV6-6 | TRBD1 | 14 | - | CASSYGTGGHEQYF | TGTGCCAGCAGTTACGGGACAGGGGGCCACGAGCAGTACTTC
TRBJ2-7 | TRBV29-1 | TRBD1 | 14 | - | CSVNRDRDGHEQYF | TGCAGCGTGAACCGGGACAGGGACGGCCACGAGCAGTACTTC
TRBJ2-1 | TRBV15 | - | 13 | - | CATRGGPYNEQFF | TGTGCCACCAGGGGCGGCCCATACAATGAGCAGTTCTTC
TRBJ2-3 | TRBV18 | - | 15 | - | CASSPRTLSTDTQYF | TGTGCCAGCTCACCAAGGACTCTTAGCACAGATACGCAGTATTTT
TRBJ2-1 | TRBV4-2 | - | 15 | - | CASSLRASDYNEQFF | TGTGCCAGCAGCCTTCGGGCTAGCGATTACAATGAGCAGTTCTTC
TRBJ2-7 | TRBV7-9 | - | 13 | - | CASSLVVGYEQYF | TGTGCCAGCAGCTTAGTAGTGGGCTACGAGCAGTACTTC
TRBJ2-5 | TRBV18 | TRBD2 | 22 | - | CASSPAGGPGQFGLAKKETQYF | TGTGCCAGCTCGCCAGCAGGTGGACCGGGACAGTTCGGACTAGCGAAAAAAGAGACCCAGTACTTC
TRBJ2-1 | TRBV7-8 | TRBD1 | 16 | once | CASSPKTGPPYNEQFF | TGTGCCAGCAGCCCCAAGACAGGGCCCCCCTACAATGAGCAGTTCTTC
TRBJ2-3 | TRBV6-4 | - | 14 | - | CASSTRPGMDTQYF | TGTGCCAGCAGCACCCGCCCGGGAATGGATACGCAGTATTTT
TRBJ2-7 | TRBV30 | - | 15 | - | CAWSEASKARYEQYF | TGTGCCTGGAGTGAGGCTAGTAAAGCGCGCTACGAGCAGTACTTC
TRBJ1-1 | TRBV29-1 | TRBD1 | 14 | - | CSVKQGRRDTEAFF | TGCAGCGTTAAACAGGGGCGTCGAGACACTGAAGCTTTCTTT
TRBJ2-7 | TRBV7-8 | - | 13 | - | CASSLEMGSEQYF | TGTGCCAGCAGCTTAGAGATGGGGAGTGAGCAGTACTTC
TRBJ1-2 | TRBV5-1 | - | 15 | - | CASAIPQGLNYGYTF | TGCGCCAGCGCCATACCCCAGGGGCTTAACTATGGCTACACCTTC
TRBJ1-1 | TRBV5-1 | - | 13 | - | CASSSTLHTEAFF | TGCGCCAGCAGCTCAACACTACACACTGAAGCTTTCTTT
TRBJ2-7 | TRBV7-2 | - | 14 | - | CASSLVYASYEQYF | TGTGCCAGCAGCTTAGTATACGCCTCCTACGAGCAGTACTTC